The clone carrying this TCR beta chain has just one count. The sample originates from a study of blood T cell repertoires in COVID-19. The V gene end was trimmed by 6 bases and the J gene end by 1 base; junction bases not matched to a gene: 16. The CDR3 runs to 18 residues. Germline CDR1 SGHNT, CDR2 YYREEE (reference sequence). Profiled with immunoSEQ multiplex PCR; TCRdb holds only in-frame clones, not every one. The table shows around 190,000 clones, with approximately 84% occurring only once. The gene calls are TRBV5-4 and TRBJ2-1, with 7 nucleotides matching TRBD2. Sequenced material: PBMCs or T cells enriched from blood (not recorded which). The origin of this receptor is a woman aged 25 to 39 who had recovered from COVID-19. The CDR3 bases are TGTGCCAGCACACTAAGTCGGTTGGCGGGAGAGTCCTACAATGAGCAGTTCTTC. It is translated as CASTLSRLAGESYNEQFF.